This passage covers 25 T cell receptor beta chains from one sample sequenced in a study of cytomegalovirus exposure and HLA in healthy donors. This table comes from immunoSEQ multiplex PCR, and its TCRdb copy is limited to in-frame clones, with some not included. Of over 150,000 clones in the sample, approximately 82% were seen once. The specimen was PBMCs. Receptors were obtained from a young woman in good health and CMV-seropositive.

The rearrangement uses TRBV6-1 and TRBJ1-5; no reliable D call. V was trimmed by 7 bases and J by 2 bases, leaving 12 bases between them. From germline, CDR1 is MNHNS and CDR2 SASEGT. This CDR3 contains 14 residues. For the CDR3, the DNA is TGTGCCAGCACCCGGAACGGAGGCAATCAGCCCCAGCATTTT. Translated, it gives CASTRNGGNQPQHF.

This rearrangement joins TRBV4-2 to TRBJ2-1, with 11 bases identical to TRBD2. From germline, CDR1 is LGHNA and CDR2 YNFKEQ. The V gene end was trimmed by 3 bases and the J gene end by 7 bases; junction bases not matched to a gene: 11. CDR3 length equals 17 residues. As DNA, the CDR3 is TGTGCCAGCAGCCACTTAGCGGGAGGGGGGGCACGGAATGAGCAGTTCTTC. Translating gives CASSHLAGGGARNEQFF.

The CDR3 loop reads CSVGQLETQYF. The CDR3 bases are TGCAGCGTTGGGCAGTTGGAGACCCAGTACTTC. V gene TRBV29-1 combines with J gene TRBJ2-5; D unresolved. Germline V gives CDR1 SQVTM, CDR2 ANQGSEA. The CDR3 spans 11 residues. Trimming shortened V by 4 bases and J by 5 bases, and 8 bases separated the two germline ends.

The V and J genes are TRBV29-1 and TRBJ1-1; tentatively, D is TRBD1 (5 bases). This CDR3 has 14 amino acids. V was clipped by 3 bases and J by 4 bases, with 15 bases between them. Germline V gene lookup returns CDR1 SQVTM and CDR2 ANQGSEA. The CDR3 loop is CSVDREGQGTEAFF. In DNA, the CDR3 is TGCAGCGTTGATCGGGAGGGTCAGGGCACTGAAGCTTTCTTT.

Regarding this clone: At one boundary the junction diverges from the germline segment, which might be a read error. The chain employs TRBV6-5 and TRBJ1-1; D is possibly TRBD1 (6 bases). The CDR3 consists of 13 residues. Looked up from germline, CDR1 is MNHEY and CDR2 is SVGAGI. CDR3: CASRYSAQGEAFF. As DNA, the CDR3 is TGTGCCAGCAGATACTCGGCCCAGGGGGAAGCTTTCTTT.

The rearrangement uses TRBV11-3 and TRBJ2-1; 9 bases agree with TRBD1. J was trimmed by 7 bases and V by 3 bases; bases with no gene match: 7. The CDR3 loop spans 15 amino acids. Per germline, CDR1 SGHNT and CDR2 YENEEA. The CDR3 loop is CASSLYGQGTNEQFF. The CDR3 DNA is TGTGCCAGCAGCTTGTACGGACAGGGGACTAATGAGCAGTTCTTC.

The table lists this clone with a few counts. The V call is TRBV2, the J call TRBJ1-5; D ambiguous. The germline V and J ends were trimmed by 8 bases and 1 base, with 9 bases remaining between them. The CDR3 has 13 amino acids. The germline V gene has CDR1 SNHLY and CDR2 FYNNEI. Here the CDR3 reads CASQAGSNQPQHF. CDR3 DNA: TGTGCCAGCCAGGCGGGGAGCAATCAGCCCCAGCATTTT.

This rearrangement joins TRBV27 to TRBJ2-7; no clear D gene. Trimming removed 2 bases from V and 2 bases from J, with 13 bases in between. The CDR3 contains 15 residues. The germline gives CDR1 MNHEY, CDR2 SMNVEV (reference sequence). CDR3 DNA: TGTGCCAGCAGTTTAATATTCGACTCAACCTACGAGCAGTACTTC. Its protein is CASSLIFDSTYEQYF.

The rearrangement uses TRBV28 and TRBJ2-7; D might be TRBD1 (6 bases). The V gene lost 5 bases and the J gene lost 2 bases, with 13 bases spanning the gap. Germline CDR1 and CDR2: MDHEN and SYDVKM. This CDR3 is built from 14 residues. Written as DNA, the CDR3 is TGTGCCAGCAGTGGGGACACCACACCCTACGAGCAGTACTTC. Protein: CASSGDTTPYEQYF.

This sequence joins TRBV7-2 and TRBJ2-2; TRBD2 agrees at 10 bases. The CDR3 totals 18 residues. Looked up from germline, CDR1 is SGHTA and CDR2 is FQGNSA. V gave up 1 base and J gave up 0 bases; unmatched junction bases: 5. CDR3 in amino acids: CASSLGLAGFANTGELFF. For the CDR3, the DNA is TGTGCCAGCAGCTTAGGACTAGCGGGCTTCGCGAACACCGGGGAGCTGTTTTTT.

The CDR3 DNA follows: TGTGCCAGCAGCCCTACCTTTAGCGTCCCAGATACGCAGTATTTT. This gives the protein CASSPTFSVPDTQYF. The rearrangement uses TRBV7-9 and TRBJ2-3, with D tentatively TRBD2 (5 bases). The germline V gene encodes CDR1 SEHNR and CDR2 FQNEAQ (reference sequence). The CDR3 contains 15 residues. Trimming removed 5 bases at V and 4 bases at J, with 16 bases between.

This clone came up a few times. V usage is TRBV19 and J usage is TRBJ1-5; 8 bases agree with TRBD1. Germline V CDR1 and CDR2: LNHDA, SQIVND (reference sequence). The CDR3 consists of 13 residues. V shed 3 bases, J shed 7 bases, and the junction held 2 bases outside the gene matches. The CDR3 reads CASSIPGGQPQHF. In nucleotides, the CDR3 is TGTGCCAGTAGTATTCCAGGGGGCCAGCCCCAGCATTTT.

This sequence joins TRBV28 and TRBJ1-1; D possibly corresponds to TRBD1 (6 bases). V lost 8 bases, J lost 5 bases, and 9 bases lay in between. Germline loops: CDR1 MDHEN, CDR2 SYDVKM. This CDR3 has 11 residues. For the CDR3, the DNA is TGTGCCAGCTCTCAGGGGACTGAAGCTTTCTTT. This codes for CASSQGTEAFF. Using reference TRBV28 and TRBJ1-1 for the parts outside the CDR3, the full variable domain is DVKVTQSSRYLVKRTGEKVFLECVQDMDHENMFWYRQDPGLGLRLIYFSYDVKMKEKGDIPEGYSVSREKKERFSLILESASTNQTSMYLCASSQGTEAFFGQGTRLTVV.

The gene calls are TRBV6-1 and TRBJ1-2, with unresolved D. There are 14 residues in the CDR3. Germline-derived CDR1 and CDR2 are MNHNS and SASEGT. V shed 2 bases and J shed 7 bases, with 14 bases lying between them. In DNA, the CDR3 is TGTGCCAGCAGTGAAAGTCGGAGGGCGATTGGCTACACCTTC. Amino acid sequence: CASSESRRAIGYTF.

V gene TRBV27 combines with J gene TRBJ2-1, with TRBD2 identical over 14 bases. There are 18 residues in the CDR3. The ends lost 5 bases at V and 6 bases at J; junction bases unmatched: 12. From germline, CDR1 is MNHEY and CDR2 SMNVEV (reference sequence). Here the CDR3 reads CASSIRGLAGVRGNEQFF. The CDR3 DNA reads TGTGCCAGCAGTATAAGGGGACTAGCGGGAGTTAGGGGCAATGAGCAGTTCTTC.

This chain uses TRBV11-3 with TRBJ2-1, with D maybe TRBD2 (6 bases). Trimming pared 0 bases from V and 12 bases from J, leaving 12 bases between. This CDR3 has 13 amino acids. Germline-derived CDR1 and CDR2 are SGHNT and YENEEA. CDR3 in amino acids: CASSLEEGAGQFF. For the CDR3, the DNA is TGTGCCAGCAGCTTAGAGGAGGGCGCAGGGCAGTTCTTC.

V gene TRBV28 combines with J gene TRBJ2-1; the D is unclear. This CDR3 is 11 amino acids long. The germline V gene encodes CDR1 MDHEN and CDR2 SYDVKM. The ends were cut back, 5 bases at V and 11 bases at J, with 10 bases in the middle. CDR3 sequence (DNA): TGTGCCAGCAGTAGTCAGATTAAGCAGTTCTTC. Protein: CASSSQIKQFF.

The J gene is TRBJ2-7, the V gene TRBV7-9, with D unclear. The CDR3 is 15 residues long. V lost 0 bases and J 2 bases, leaving 11 bases between the germline ends. Germline V gene data show CDR1 as SEHNR and CDR2 as FQNEAQ (reference sequence). The CDR3 region is CASSLAPGDPYEQYF. The CDR3 DNA reads as TGTGCCAGCAGCTTAGCGCCCGGAGACCCCTACGAGCAGTACTTC.

The chain is built from TRBV7-9 and TRBJ2-7, with 8 bases aligning to TRBD2. The CDR3 length is 13 residues. Trimming removed 5 bases from V and 5 bases from J; junction bases left unmatched: 5. The germline V gene has CDR1 SEHNR and CDR2 FQNEAQ (reference sequence). The CDR3 loop reads CASSQNSGNEQYF. Here the CDR3 DNA reads TGTGCCAGCAGCCAAAATAGCGGGAACGAGCAGTACTTC.

The rearrangement uses TRBV2 and TRBJ1-5; D is undetermined. The CDR3 sequence is 10 residues long. The V end lost 4 bases, the J end lost 11 bases, and 6 bases lay between the germline ends. CDR1 and CDR2 from the germline V gene are SNHLY and FYNNEI. DNA for the CDR3: TGTGCCAGCAGTGGGTCGGCCCAGCATTTT. The encoded protein is CASSGSAQHF.

This chain joins TRBV4-1 and TRBJ2-1; possible D gene TRBD2, 6 bases. The ends were cut back, 5 bases at V and 5 bases at J, with 16 bases in the middle. The CDR3 totals 15 residues. CDR1 is MGHRA, CDR2 YSYEKL, per germline. The DNA for the CDR3 is TGCGCCAGCAGCTCGGGTAGCGGAACCGACAATGAGCAGTTCTTC. This sequence encodes CASSSGSGTDNEQFF.

This chain joins TRBV7-9 and TRBJ1-4; D perhaps matches TRBD1 (5 bases). The CDR3 is 14 residues long. The germline V and J ends were trimmed by 1 base and 5 bases, with 8 bases remaining between them. In germline, CDR1 is SEHNR, CDR2 FQNEAQ (reference sequence). Here the CDR3 DNA reads TGTGCCAGCAGCTTAGGACAGATGAATGAAAAACTGTTTTTT. Amino acid sequence: CASSLGQMNEKLFF. Filled out from reference TRBV7-9 and TRBJ1-4, the complete variable domain reads DTGVSQNPRHKITKRGQNVTFRCDPISEHNRLYWYRQTLGQGPEFLTYFQNEAQLEKSRLLSDRFSAERPKGSFSTLEIQRTEQGDSAMYLCASSLGQMNEKLFFGSGTQLSVL.

Here the CDR3 DNA reads TGTGCCAGCAGCTTGGTGGGAGAAGTCCATGAGCAGTTCTTC. Protein product: CASSLVGEVHEQFF. The chain links TRBV5-6 to TRBJ2-1; D is perhaps TRBD2 (5 bases). The CDR3 covers 14 residues. Germline CDR1 is SGHDT and CDR2 is YYEEEE. The V end lost 0 bases, the J end lost 8 bases, and 12 bases lay between the germline ends.

The J gene is TRBJ2-1, the V gene TRBV2, with 9 bases aligning to TRBD2. The CDR3 has 16 residues. Germline V gene sequence: CDR1 SNHLY, CDR2 FYNNEI. The V segment lost 4 bases and the J segment 5 bases; nucleotides outside the gene matches: 9. The CDR3 spells CASSGILAGIDNEQFF. DNA for the CDR3: TGTGCCAGCAGTGGGATACTAGCGGGTATCGACAATGAGCAGTTCTTC.

This clone was counted between two and nine times. The sample has other DNA sequences that encode this CDR3 too. The V gene is TRBV15, the J gene TRBJ1-2; no firm D call. V dropped 0 bases and J dropped 5 bases, with 4 bases sitting between them. This CDR3 contains 12 residues. Per germline, CDR1 LNHNV and CDR2 YYDKDF (reference sequence). CDR3 in DNA: TGTGCCACCAGCAGAGATTCATATGGCTACACCTTC. As protein: CATSRDSYGYTF.